The clone carrying this T cell receptor beta chain was recorded only once. Authors' analysis steps: By means of reference gene primer amplification, nucleated cell counts were estimated. Sequencing was performed with immunoSEQ multiplex PCR; in TCRdb, only in-frame clones are kept and a portion is missing. From that table come the V and J calls and clone size; the DNA was used to work out D and trimming. The table shows fewer than 250,000 clones, with 85% to 90% occurring only once. The CDR3 contains 16 residues. Germline loops: CDR1 MNHEY, CDR2 SMNVEV (reference sequence). V dropped 5 bases and J dropped 5; count of bases not matched to a gene: 11. This sample was included in a study of blood T cell repertoires in COVID-19. Background on the study: Samples came from the United States, Italy and Spain, spanning acute and convalescent COVID-19. PBMCs, B-cell-depleted T cells, or T cells were the source of the cDNA or gDNA that made up the material.

Sequencing input: peripheral blood. The chain combines TRBV27 with TRBJ1-5; TRBD1 aligns across 8 bases. This receptor was identified in a woman between 55 and 75 years old with acute or convalescent COVID-19. In DNA form, the CDR3 reads TGTGCCAGCAGTCCCATGGTCAACAGGGGGTATCAGCCCCAGCATTTT. Translation gives CASSPMVNRGYQPQHF.